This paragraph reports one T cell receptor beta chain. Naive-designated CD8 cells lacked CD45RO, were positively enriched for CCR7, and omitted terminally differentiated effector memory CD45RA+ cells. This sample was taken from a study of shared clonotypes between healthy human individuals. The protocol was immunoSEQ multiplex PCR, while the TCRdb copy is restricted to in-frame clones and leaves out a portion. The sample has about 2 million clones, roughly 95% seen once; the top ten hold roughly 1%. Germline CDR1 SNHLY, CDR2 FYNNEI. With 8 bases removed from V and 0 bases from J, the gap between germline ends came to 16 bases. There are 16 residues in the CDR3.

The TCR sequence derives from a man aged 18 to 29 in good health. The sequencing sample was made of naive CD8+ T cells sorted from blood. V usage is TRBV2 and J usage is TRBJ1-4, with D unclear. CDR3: CASRAHRGATNEKLFF. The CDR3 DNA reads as TGTGCCAGCCGTGCGCACCGGGGTGCAACTAATGAAAAACTGTTTTTT.